The 2 T cell receptor beta chains below were found in one sample sequenced in a study of T cells in Graves' hyperthyroidism and ophthalmopathy. There were TCR beta CDR3 regions amplified from RNA transcripts. TCR CDR3 regions were first amplified by RT-PCR with HTBI primers. TCRdb re-called the multiplex PCR reads with MiXCR, one entry per CDR3 protein. The sample lists 350,000 or so distinct CDR3 sequences, 15% to 20% occurring once. The sample consisted of blood. Receptor source: a woman aged 45-59 years with Graves' hyperthyroidism.

This clonotype was seen a few times. The chain employs TRBV12-3 or TRBV12-4 and TRBJ2-7; D call uncertain. This CDR3 spans 12 amino acids. V lost 3 bases, J lost 5 bases, and 8 bases lay in between. This CDR3 is CASSFRSDEQYF. DNA for the CDR3: TGTGCCAGCAGTTTCCGCAGCGACGAGCAGTACTTC.

The DNA for the CDR3 is TGTGCCAGCAGCCAAGCTCAGGGGGTTAATTCACCCCTCCACTTT. Translated: CASSQAQGVNSPLHF. This chain links TRBV3-1 with TRBJ1-6; 7 bases align to TRBD1. J lost 6 bases, V lost 1 base, and 3 bases had no gene match. This CDR3 has 15 residues. Looked up from germline, CDR1 is LGHDT and CDR2 is YNNKEL (reference sequence).